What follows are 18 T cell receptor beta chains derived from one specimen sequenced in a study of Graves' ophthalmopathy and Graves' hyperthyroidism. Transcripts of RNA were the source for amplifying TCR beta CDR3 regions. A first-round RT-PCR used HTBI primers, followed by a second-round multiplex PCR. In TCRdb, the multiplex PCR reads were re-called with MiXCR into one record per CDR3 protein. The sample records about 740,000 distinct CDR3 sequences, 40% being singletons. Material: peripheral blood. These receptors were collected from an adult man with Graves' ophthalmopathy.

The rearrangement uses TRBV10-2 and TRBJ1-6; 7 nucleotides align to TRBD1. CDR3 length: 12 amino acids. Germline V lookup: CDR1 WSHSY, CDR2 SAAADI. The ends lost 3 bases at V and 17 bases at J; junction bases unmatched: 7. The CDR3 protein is CASSESGGPIHF. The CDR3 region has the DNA TGCGCCAGCAGTGAATCAGGGGGTCCGATCCACTTT.

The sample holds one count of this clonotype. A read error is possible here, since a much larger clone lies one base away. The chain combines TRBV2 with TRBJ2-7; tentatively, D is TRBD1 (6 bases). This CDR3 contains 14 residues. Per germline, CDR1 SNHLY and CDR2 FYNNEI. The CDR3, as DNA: TGTGCCAGCAGCCACGACAGGAGCTCCTACGAGCGGTACTTC. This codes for CASSHDRSSYERYF.

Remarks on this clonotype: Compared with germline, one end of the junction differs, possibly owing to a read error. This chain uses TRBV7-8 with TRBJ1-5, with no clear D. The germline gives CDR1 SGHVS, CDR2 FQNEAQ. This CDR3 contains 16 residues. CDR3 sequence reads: CASSLVSDYSNQSQHF. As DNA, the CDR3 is TGTGCCAGCAGCTTAGTATCCGATTATAGCAATCAGTCCCAGCATTTT.

DNA of the CDR3: TGTGCTTCCGGGACAGGGGTGTACGAGCAGTACTTC. Encoded protein: CASGTGVYEQYF. The V and J genes are TRBV19 and TRBJ2-7; 10 bases match TRBD1. Germline assignment: CDR1 LNHDA and CDR2 SQIVND (reference sequence). The CDR3 consists of 12 residues. The entire variable domain, with the rest obtained from reference TRBV19 and TRBJ2-7, is as follows: DGGITQSPKYLFRKEGQNVTLSCEQNLNHDAMYWYRQDPGQGLRLIYYSQIVNDFQKGDIAEGYSVSREKKESFPLTVTSAQKNPTAFYLCASGTGVYEQYFGPGTRLTVT.

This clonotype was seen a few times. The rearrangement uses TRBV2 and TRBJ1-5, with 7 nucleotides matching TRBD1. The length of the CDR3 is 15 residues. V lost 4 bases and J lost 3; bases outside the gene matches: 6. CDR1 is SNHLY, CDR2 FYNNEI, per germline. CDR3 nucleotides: TGTGCCAGCAGTGCACAGGGGTTTAACAATCAGCCCCAGCATTTT. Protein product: CASSAQGFNNQPQHF.

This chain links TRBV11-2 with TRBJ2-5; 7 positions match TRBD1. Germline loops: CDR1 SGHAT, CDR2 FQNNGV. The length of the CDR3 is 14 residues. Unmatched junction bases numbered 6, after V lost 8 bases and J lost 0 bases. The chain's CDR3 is CASSDRENQETQYF. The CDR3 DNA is TGTGCCAGCTCCGACAGGGAAAACCAAGAGACCCAGTACTTC.

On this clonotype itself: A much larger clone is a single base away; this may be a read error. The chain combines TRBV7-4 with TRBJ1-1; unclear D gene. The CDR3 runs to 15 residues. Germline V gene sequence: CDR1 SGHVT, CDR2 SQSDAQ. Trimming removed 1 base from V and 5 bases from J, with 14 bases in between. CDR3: CASSLGPTGRTEAFF. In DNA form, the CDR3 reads TGTGCCAGCAGCTTAGGGCCCACTGGACGGACTGAAGCTTTCTTT.

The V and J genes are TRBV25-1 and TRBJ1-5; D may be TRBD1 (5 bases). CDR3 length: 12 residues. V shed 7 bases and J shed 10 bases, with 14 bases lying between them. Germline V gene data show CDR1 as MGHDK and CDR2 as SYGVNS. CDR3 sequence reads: CASTAQRGPQHF. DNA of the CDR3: TGTGCCAGCACCGCGCAGAGGGGACCCCAGCATTTT.

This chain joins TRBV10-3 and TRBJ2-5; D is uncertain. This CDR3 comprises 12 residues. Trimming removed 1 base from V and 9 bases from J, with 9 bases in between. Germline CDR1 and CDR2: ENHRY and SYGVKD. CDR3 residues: CAISEYDQPQYF. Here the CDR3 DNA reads TGTGCCATCAGTGAGTACGATCAGCCCCAGTACTTC.

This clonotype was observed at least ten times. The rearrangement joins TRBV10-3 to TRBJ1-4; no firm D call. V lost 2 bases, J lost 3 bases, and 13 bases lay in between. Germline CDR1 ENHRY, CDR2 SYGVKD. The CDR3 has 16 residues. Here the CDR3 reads CAISEHTAAANEKLFF. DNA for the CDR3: TGTGCCATCAGTGAGCACACCGCGGCAGCTAATGAAAAACTGTTTTTT.

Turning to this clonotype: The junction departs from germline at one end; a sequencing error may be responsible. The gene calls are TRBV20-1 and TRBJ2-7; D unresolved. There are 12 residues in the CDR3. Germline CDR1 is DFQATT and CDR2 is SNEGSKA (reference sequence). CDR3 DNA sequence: TGCAGTGCTAGACCACGAGCCTACGGGCAGTACTTC. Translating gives CSARPRAYGQYF.

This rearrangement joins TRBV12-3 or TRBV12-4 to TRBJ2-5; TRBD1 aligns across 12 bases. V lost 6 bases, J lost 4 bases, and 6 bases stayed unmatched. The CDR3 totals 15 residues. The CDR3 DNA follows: TGTGCCAGCAGCCGGGACAGGGGGCAGCGAGAGACCCAGTACTTC. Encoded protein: CASSRDRGQRETQYF.

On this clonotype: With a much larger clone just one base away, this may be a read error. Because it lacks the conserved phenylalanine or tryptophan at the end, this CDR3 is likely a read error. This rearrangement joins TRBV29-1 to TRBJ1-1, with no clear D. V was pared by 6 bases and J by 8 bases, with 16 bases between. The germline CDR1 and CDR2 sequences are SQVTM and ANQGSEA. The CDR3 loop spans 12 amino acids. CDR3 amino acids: CSVLPGSLEAFS. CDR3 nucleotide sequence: TGCAGCGTATTACCCGGATCCTTAGAAGCTTTCTCT.

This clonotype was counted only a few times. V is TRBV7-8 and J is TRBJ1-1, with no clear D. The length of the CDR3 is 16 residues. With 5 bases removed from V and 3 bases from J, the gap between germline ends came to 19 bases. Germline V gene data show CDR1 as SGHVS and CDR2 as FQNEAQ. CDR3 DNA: TGTGCCAGCAGCCTACTGAGGGTGGTTAGGTACACTGAAGCTTTCTTT. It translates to CASSLLRVVRYTEAFF.

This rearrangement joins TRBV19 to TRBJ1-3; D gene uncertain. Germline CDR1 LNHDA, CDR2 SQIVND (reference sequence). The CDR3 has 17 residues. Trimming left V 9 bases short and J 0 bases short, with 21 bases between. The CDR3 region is CASNTISFGPSGNTIYF. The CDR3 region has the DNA TGTGCCAGCAACACGATTTCCTTCGGACCCTCTGGAAACACCATATATTTT.

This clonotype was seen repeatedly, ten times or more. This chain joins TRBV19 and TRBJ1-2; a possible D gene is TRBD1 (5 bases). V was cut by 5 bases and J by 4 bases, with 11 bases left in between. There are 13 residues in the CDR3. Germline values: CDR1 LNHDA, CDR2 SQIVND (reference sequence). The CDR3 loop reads CASSWGRAYGYTF. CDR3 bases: TGTGCCAGTAGTTGGGGACGGGCCTATGGCTACACCTTC.

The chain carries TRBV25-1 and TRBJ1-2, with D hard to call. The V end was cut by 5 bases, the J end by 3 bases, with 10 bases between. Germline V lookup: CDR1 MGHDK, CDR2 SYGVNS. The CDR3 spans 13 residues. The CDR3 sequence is CASSLRNYYGYTF. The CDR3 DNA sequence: TGTGCCAGCAGTTTACGGAATTACTATGGCTACACCTTC.

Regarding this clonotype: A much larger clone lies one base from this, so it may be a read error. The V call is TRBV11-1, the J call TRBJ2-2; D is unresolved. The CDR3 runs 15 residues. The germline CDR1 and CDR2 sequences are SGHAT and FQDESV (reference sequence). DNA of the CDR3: TGTGCCAGCAGCTTACCCGGAGCGAACGCCGGGGAGCTGTTTTTT. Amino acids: CASSLPGANAGELFF. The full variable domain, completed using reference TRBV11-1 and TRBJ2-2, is EAEVAQSPRYKITEKSQAVAFWCDPISGHATLYWYRQILGQGPELLVQFQDESVVDDSQLPKDRFSAERLKGVDSTLKIQPAELGDSAMYLCASSLPGANAGELFFGEGSRLTVL.